This TCR beta chain was sequenced during a study of shared clonotypes between healthy human individuals. The assay was run at deep level. The unsorted PBMC replicate PCRs were performed with about 300 ng DNA, tens of thousands of T cell genomes. Sequencing on ten immunoSEQ deep assay plates was performed for unsorted PBMC DNA. This table comes from immunoSEQ multiplex PCR, and its TCRdb copy is limited to in-frame clones, with some not included. The sample holds about 490,000 clones, around 80% seen once. The sequencing sample was made of PBMCs. This TCR came from a middle-aged woman in good health. Some clones in this sample may be carry-over from other donors' samples.

DNA for the CDR3: TGTGCCAGCAGAACTAGCCGAGGGGCAGATACGCAGTATTTT. It translates to CASRTSRGADTQYF. The chain has TRBV2 and TRBJ2-3, with D perhaps TRBD2 (6 bases). Trimming cost V 6 bases and J 4 bases, with 14 bases left between them. Germline lookup yields CDR1 SNHLY and CDR2 FYNNEI. The CDR3 is 14 amino acids.